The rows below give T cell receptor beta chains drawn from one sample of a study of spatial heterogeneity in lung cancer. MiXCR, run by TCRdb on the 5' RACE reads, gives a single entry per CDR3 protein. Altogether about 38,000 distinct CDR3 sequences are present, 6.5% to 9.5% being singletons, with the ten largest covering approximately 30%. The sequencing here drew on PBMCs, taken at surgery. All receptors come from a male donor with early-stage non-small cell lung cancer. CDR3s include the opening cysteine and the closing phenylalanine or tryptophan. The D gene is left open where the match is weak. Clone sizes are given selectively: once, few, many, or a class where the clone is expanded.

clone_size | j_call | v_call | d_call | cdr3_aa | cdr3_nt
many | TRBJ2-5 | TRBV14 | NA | CASSQESSQETQYF | TGTGCCAGCAGCCAAGAATCCAGCCAAGAGACCCAGTACTTC
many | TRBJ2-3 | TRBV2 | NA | CASGPGLRWDTQYF | TGTGCCAGCGGACCGGGACTCCGTTGGGATACGCAGTATTTT
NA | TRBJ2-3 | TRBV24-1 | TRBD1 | CATSALGTGGDTQYF | TGTGCCACCAGTGCCCTAGGGACAGGGGGTGATACGCAGTATTTT
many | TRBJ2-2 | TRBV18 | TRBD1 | CASSPGSRTGNGELFF | TGTGCCAGCTCACCAGGGTCCCGGACAGGGAACGGGGAGCTGTTTTTT
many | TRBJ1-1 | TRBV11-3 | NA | CASSLDRPSRGAFF | TGTGCCAGCAGCTTAGATCGTCCATCAAGGGGAGCTTTCTTT
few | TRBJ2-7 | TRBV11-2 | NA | CASSSQGYEQYF | TGTGCCAGCAGCTCGCAGGGCTACGAGCAGTACTTC
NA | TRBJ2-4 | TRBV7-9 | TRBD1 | CASSSRDRDIKNIQYF | TGTGCCAGCAGCTCCCGGGACAGGGATATCAAAAACATTCAGTACTTC
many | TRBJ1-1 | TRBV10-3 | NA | CAISELGSSMNTEAFF | TGTGCCATCAGTGAACTGGGCAGTTCAATGAACACTGAAGCTTTCTTT
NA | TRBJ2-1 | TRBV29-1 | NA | CSVETNRRAQYNEQFF | TGCAGCGTTGAAACCAACAGGAGGGCACAATACAATGAGCAGTTCTTC
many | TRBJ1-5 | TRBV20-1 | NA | CSARPPYSLSGNQPQHF | TGCAGTGCTAGACCCCCCTACTCGCTTTCTGGCAATCAGCCCCAGCATTTT
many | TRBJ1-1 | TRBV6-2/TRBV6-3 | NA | CAAADVGGANTEAFF | TGTGCCGCCGCGGATGTAGGTGGCGCGAACACTGAAGCTTTCTTT
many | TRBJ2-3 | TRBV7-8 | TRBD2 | CASSFSGGSTDTQYF | TGTGCCAGCAGCTTCAGCGGGGGCAGCACAGATACGCAGTATTTT
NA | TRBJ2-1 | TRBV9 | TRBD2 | CASSVATSGGREQFF | TGTGCCAGCAGCGTAGCGACTAGCGGGGGGCGTGAGCAGTTCTTC
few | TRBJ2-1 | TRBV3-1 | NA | CASSQGSPLRHNEQFF | TGTGCCAGCAGCCAAGGGTCGCCCTTGCGTCACAATGAGCAGTTCTTC
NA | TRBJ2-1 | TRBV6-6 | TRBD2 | CASILSGRNEQFF | TGTGCCAGCATCCTCAGCGGGAGGAATGAGCAGTTCTTC
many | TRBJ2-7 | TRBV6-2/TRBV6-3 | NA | CASSNPPLVGWFEQYF | TGTGCCAGCAGCAACCCGCCCCTAGTAGGATGGTTCGAGCAGTACTTC
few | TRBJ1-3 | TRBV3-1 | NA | CASSQVGGGNTIYF | TGTGCCAGCAGCCAAGTCGGGGGTGGAAACACCATATATTTT
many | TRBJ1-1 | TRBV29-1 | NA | CSVLDTYAEAFF | TGCAGCGTCTTAGATACGTACGCTGAAGCTTTCTTT
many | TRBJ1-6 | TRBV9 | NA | CASSVAGGRHYNSPLHF | TGTGCCAGCAGCGTAGCGGGGGGGCGACACTATAATTCACCCCTCCACTTT
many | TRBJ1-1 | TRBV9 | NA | CASSAQTGNTEAFF | TGTGCCAGCAGCGCACAGACAGGGAACACTGAAGCTTTCTTT
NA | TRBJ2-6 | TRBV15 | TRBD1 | CATRRPGQGFSGANVLTF | TGTGCCACCAGGAGACCGGGACAGGGGTTCTCTGGGGCCAACGTCCTGACTTTC
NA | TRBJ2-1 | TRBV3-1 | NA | CAGSQGGSPADEQFF | TGTGCCGGCAGCCAAGGTGGCAGTCCCGCGGATGAGCAGTTCTTC
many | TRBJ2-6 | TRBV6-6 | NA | CASSSQGIGSGANVLTF | TGTGCCAGCAGTTCTCAGGGTATCGGCTCTGGGGCCAACGTCCTGACTTTC
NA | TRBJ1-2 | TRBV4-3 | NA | CASSPDWAATNYGYTF | TGCGCCAGCAGCCCAGATTGGGCAGCTACTAACTATGGCTACACCTTC
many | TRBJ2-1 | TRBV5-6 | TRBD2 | CASSLGLADYNEQFF | TGTGCCAGCAGCTTGGGACTAGCGGACTACAATGAGCAGTTCTTC
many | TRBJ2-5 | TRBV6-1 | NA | CASSDDRQTWETQYF | TGTGCCAGCAGTGACGATCGACAGACTTGGGAGACCCAGTACTTC
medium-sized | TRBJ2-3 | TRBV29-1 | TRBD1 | CSVGGTGVADTQYF | TGCAGCGTTGGAGGTACAGGGGTTGCAGATACGCAGTATTTT
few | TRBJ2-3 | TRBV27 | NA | CASSLSSRAADTQYF | TGTGCCAGCAGTTTATCTAGCAGGGCGGCAGATACGCAGTATTTT
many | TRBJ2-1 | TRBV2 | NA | CASSKRRDFSYNEQFF | TGTGCCAGCAGTAAGAGACGGGACTTCTCCTACAATGAGCAGTTCTTC
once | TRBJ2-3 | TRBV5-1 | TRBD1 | CASSRDRGRRSTDTQYF | TGCGCCAGCAGCCGGGACAGGGGCCGGCGGAGCACAGATACGCAGTATTTT
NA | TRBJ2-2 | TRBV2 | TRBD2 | CASSGVFWTSGNTGELFF | TGTGCCAGCAGTGGAGTTTTTTGGACTAGCGGGAACACCGGGGAGCTGTTTTTT
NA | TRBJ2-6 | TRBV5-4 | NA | CASSSIYSGANVLTF | TGTGCCAGCAGCTCGATCTACTCTGGGGCCAACGTCCTGACTTTC
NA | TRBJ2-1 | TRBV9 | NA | CASSVGRIMDEQFF | TGTGCCAGCAGCGTAGGACGTATTATGGATGAGCAGTTCTTC
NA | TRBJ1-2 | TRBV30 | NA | CALRIAYGYTF | TGTGCCTTGAGGATCGCCTATGGCTACACCTTC
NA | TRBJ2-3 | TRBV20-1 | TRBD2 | CSAAGLAGTGLADTQYF | TGCAGTGCCGCGGGACTAGCGGGAACCGGGCTCGCAGATACGCAGTATTTT
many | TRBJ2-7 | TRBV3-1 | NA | CASSQAGYEQYF | TGTGCCAGCAGCCAAGCAGGGTACGAGCAGTACTTC
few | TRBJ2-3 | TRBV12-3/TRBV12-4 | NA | CATSLSGGGMDTQYF | TGTGCCACCTCACTGTCCGGGGGTGGTATGGATACGCAGTATTTT
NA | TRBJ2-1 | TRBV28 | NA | CASSLVGASYNEQFF | TGTGCCAGCAGTTTAGTGGGGGCCTCCTACAATGAGCAGTTCTTC
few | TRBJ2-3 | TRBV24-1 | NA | CATSEDPDTQYF | TGTGCCACCAGTGAGGATCCAGATACGCAGTATTTT
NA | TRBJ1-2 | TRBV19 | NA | CASMRVRDYGYTF | TGTGCCAGTATGAGGGTCAGGGACTATGGCTACACCTTC
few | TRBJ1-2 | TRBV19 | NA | CASTPGTLRGYGYTF | TGTGCCAGTACCCCCGGGACCCTAAGGGGCTATGGCTACACCTTC
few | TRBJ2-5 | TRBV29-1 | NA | CSVRRVMAETQYF | TGCAGCGTAAGGAGGGTTATGGCAGAGACCCAGTACTTC
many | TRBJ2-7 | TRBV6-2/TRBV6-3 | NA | CASSSPYGILHEQYF | TGTGCCAGCAGTTCGCCCTACGGTATCCTACACGAGCAGTACTTC
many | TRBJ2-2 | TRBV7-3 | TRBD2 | CASSLTSSSGRGTGELFF | TGTGCCAGCAGCTTAACGTCGTCTAGCGGGAGGGGCACCGGGGAGCTGTTTTTT
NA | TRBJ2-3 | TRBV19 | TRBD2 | CASSPARAGVWKDTQYF | TGTGCCAGTAGTCCCGCCCGAGCGGGAGTTTGGAAAGATACGCAGTATTTT